This T cell receptor (beta chain) was sequenced for a study of regulatory T cells. Study-level points and caveats: Hydrophobic residues at CDR3 positions 6 and 7 were enriched in conventional CD4+ T cells of CD3G-deficient patients.

As to this clone: As yet, its antigen is unknown.

Primers: 52 TRBV forward and 13 TRBJ reverse. This table comes from immunoSEQ multiplex PCR, and its TCRdb copy is limited to in-frame clones, with some not included. There are some 38,000 clones in the sample; approximately 91% occur only once, and 2% to 3% lies in the top ten. Every patient with CD3G deficiency had evidence of autoimmunity. CD4+ T cells were divided by sorting: CD25-high CD127-low Tregs, CD25-low CD127-high conventional cells. The germline CDR1 and CDR2 sequences are ENHRY and SYGVKD. CDR3 length equals 14 residues. The germline V and J ends were trimmed by 3 bases and 0 bases, with 6 bases remaining between them.

The receptor was derived from a person aged 18-35 years with CD3G deficiency. Material for sequencing was conventional CD4+ T cells sorted from blood. V is TRBV10-3 and J is TRBJ2-4; no clear D. CDR3 coding DNA: TGTGCCATCAGTGACCCCTTAGCCAAAAACATTCAGTACTTC. Protein product: CAISDPLAKNIQYF.